The 13 T cell receptor beta chains in this list originate from one sample, sequenced in a study of metastatic and nonmetastatic thyroid tumors. Not a single patient had been given any form of treatment at any point before undergoing thyroid surgery. From the PCR reads, TCRdb re-called clones with MiXCR. The sample shows 40,000 to 50,000 clones, 4% of them seen only once. Sequenced: blood. These receptors originate from a female donor with papillary thyroid cancer or a benign thyroid nodule (not recorded which). Some clones in this sample may be carry-over from other donors' samples.

This clone was seen ten or more times. J is TRBJ2-7 and V is TRBV5-5; 8 bases map to TRBD1. The J segment lost 6 bases and the V segment lost 1 base, leaving 3 bases of the junction unmatched. The CDR3 covers 13 residues. Looked up from germline, CDR1 is SGHKS and CDR2 is YYEKEE (reference sequence). The CDR3 nucleotides read TGTGCCAGCAGCTTGACCAGGGGGCGCGAGCAGTACTTC. Its translation: CASSLTRGREQYF.

This clone was detected many times. Given a much more abundant clone one base away, this may be a read error. The same CDR3 is also encoded by other DNA sequences in this sample. This chain joins TRBV2 and TRBJ1-2; D possibly corresponds to TRBD1 (6 bases). Germline V gene lookup returns CDR1 SNHLY and CDR2 FYNNEI. The CDR3 totals 12 residues. The germline V and J ends were trimmed by 7 bases and 4 bases, with 10 bases remaining between them. The CDR3 DNA sequence: TGTGCCAGCATTAGGGGGACCTATGGCTACACCTTC. The encoded protein is CASIRGTYGYTF.

The genes are TRBV12-5 and TRBJ2-1; D not certain. Trimming took 7 bases from V and 1 from J, leaving 29 bases between them. The CDR3 runs to 20 residues. CDR1 and CDR2 (germline): LGHNT, FRNRAP. The CDR3 sequence: CASDSIPVTTGSTSYNEQFF. The CDR3 DNA is TGTGCTAGTGACAGCATTCCGGTAACTACCGGAAGTACGTCCTACAATGAGCAGTTCTTC.

A few counts support this clone. The junction and the germline gene differ at one end; a read error may be behind it. This sequence joins TRBV20-1 and TRBJ1-6, with TRBD1 identical over 10 bases. Germline V gene data show CDR1 as DFQATT and CDR2 as SNEGSKA (reference sequence). CDR3 length: 13 amino acids. As DNA, the CDR3 is TGCGGTGCTGGGACAGGGGAGGGTTCACCCCTCCACTTT. It yields the protein CGAGTGEGSPLHF.

Regarding this clone: A read error may be the cause here, since a much bigger clone is one base away. A read error is likely, as this CDR3 ends without the conserved phenylalanine or tryptophan. V usage is TRBV27 and J usage is TRBJ1-2; TRBD1 is a possible D gene (6 bases). The CDR3 loop spans 14 amino acids. Germline CDR1 and CDR2: MNHEY and SMNVEV (reference sequence). Trimming removed 5 bases from V and 7 bases from J, with 17 bases in between. CDR3 protein: CASSPRDGGRGYTL. The CDR3, as DNA: TGTGCCAGCAGTCCGCGGGACGGGGGCCGTGGCTACACCCTC.

Concerning this clone: Compared with germline, one end of the junction differs, possibly owing to a read error. The CDR3 is CASNYSSGTDSGNTIYF. In DNA form, the CDR3 reads TGTGCCAGCAATTACTCGTCAGGGACCGACTCAGGAAACACCATATATTTT. The rearrangement joins TRBV6-5 to TRBJ1-3; possibly TRBD1 for D (5 bases). CDR1 and CDR2 (germline): MNHEY, SVGAGI. The CDR3 totals 17 residues.

This clone was detected ten times or more. The chain joins TRBV4-2 to TRBJ2-1; TRBD1 agrees at 7 bases. Germline assignment: CDR1 LGHNA and CDR2 YNFKEQ. The length of the CDR3 is 17 residues. V was pared by 0 bases and J by 4 bases, with 9 bases of the junction left unmatched. DNA for the CDR3: TGTGCCAGCAGCCAAGATACCGTCCAGGGGGAATACAATGAGCAGTTCTTC. This gives the protein CASSQDTVQGEYNEQFF.

This clone was observed many times. The chain is built from TRBV20-1 and TRBJ2-2; TRBD2 matches at 8 bases. V shed 3 bases and J 3 bases; nucleotides not matched to a gene: 3. CDR3 size: 14 residues. Germline loops: CDR1 DFQATT, CDR2 SNEGSKA (reference sequence). In DNA, the CDR3 is TGCAGTGCTAGTGCGCGGGAGGACACCGGGGAGCTGTTTTTT. This gives the protein CSASAREDTGELFF.

In the case of this clone: Sequence at one end of the junction differs from germline and may be a read error. The V call is TRBV19, the J call TRBJ2-1; D unresolved. CDR3 length equals 13 residues. The germline CDR1 and CDR2 sequences are LNHDA and SQIVND (reference sequence). This chain's CDR3 is CSSSKSANTGQFF. CDR3 DNA: TGTTCCAGTAGTAAGTCTGCTAATACGGGGCAGTTCTTC.

This clone was picked up many times. The chain recombines TRBV19 with TRBJ1-6, with D perhaps TRBD1 (6 bases). The CDR3 extends over 14 amino acids. The germline CDR1 and CDR2 sequences are LNHDA and SQIVND (reference sequence). V lost 3 bases, J lost 11 bases, and 14 bases lay in between. The CDR3 spells CASSIGRGETPLHF. CDR3 nucleotide sequence: TGTGCCAGTAGTATTGGCAGGGGAGAGACACCCCTCCACTTT.

This clone was observed a handful of times. The gene calls are TRBV12-3 or TRBV12-4 and TRBJ2-1; 7 bases line up with TRBD2. This CDR3 spans 15 amino acids. The J segment lost 2 bases and the V segment lost 3 bases, leaving 4 bases of the junction unmatched. The CDR3 loop reads CASSFAGVTYNEQFF. The DNA for the CDR3 is TGTGCCAGCAGTTTCGCGGGGGTGACCTACAATGAGCAGTTCTTC.

This clone was detected only a few times. The chain links TRBV28 to TRBJ2-7; TRBD2 matches at 7 bases. Germline V gene data show CDR1 as MDHEN and CDR2 as SYDVKM. This CDR3 has 16 residues. After removal of 1 base from V and 3 bases from J, the junction contained 9 bases not matched to a gene. The CDR3, as DNA: TGTGCCAGCAGTTTATCCCTGGGCGGGGACTACTACGAGCAGTACTTC. Protein sequence: CASSLSLGGDYYEQYF.

V gene TRBV12-3 or TRBV12-4 combines with J gene TRBJ2-3, with TRBD2 matching 7 bases. The length of the CDR3 is 16 residues. V gave up 5 bases and J gave up 4 bases; unmatched junction bases: 12. In nucleotides, the CDR3 is TGTGCCAGCAGTCTAACTCGTAGTACTAGCGCAGATACGCAGTATTTT. Its protein product is CASSLTRSTSADTQYF.